This T cell receptor beta chain was sequenced in a study of blood T cells in healthy people across ages. Study-wide background: About one barcoded beta molecule was captured per two T cells (by template switching).

This CDR3 has 14 amino acids. V lost 4 bases to trimming and J lost 3 bases, with 13 bases between them. CDR1 is SGHAT, CDR2 FQNNGV, per germline. With a J-beta primer mix and a sample-barcoded 5' primer, a second PCR ran 7 to 11 cycles. A 12-random-nucleotide template-switch adaptor tagged each cDNA molecule. Each CDR3 protein gets one entry after TCRdb re-called the 5' RACE reads with MiXCR. The top ten hold 7.9% of the sample, which has about 1,500,000 distinct CDR3 sequences, approximately 40% seen once. This TCR came from a woman between 18 and 29 years old in good health. The V gene is TRBV11-2, the J gene TRBJ2-7; possibly TRBD1 for D (5 bases). The source material was blood. CDR3 DNA: TGTGCCAGCAGCTGGGGCCGTAGCTACTACGAGCAGTACTTC. As protein: CASSWGRSYYEQYF.